A single TCR beta chain is shown here with its context. The data stem from a study of T cells in Graves' hyperthyroidism and ophthalmopathy. Authors of the study amplified TCR beta CDR3 regions from RNA transcripts. TCR CDR3 regions were first amplified by RT-PCR with HTBI primers. TCRdb processed the multiplex PCR reads anew with MiXCR; each CDR3 protein has one entry. Of approximately 400,000 distinct CDR3 sequences in the sample, roughly 18% were seen once. The sequence was obtained from a man aged 18 to 30 with Graves' ophthalmopathy. Material: blood.

The CDR3: CASSPSGQRTSPLHF. The CDR3 region has the DNA TGTGCCAGCAGCCCCTCCGGGCAAAGAACTTCACCCCTCCACTTT. The V and J genes are TRBV9 and TRBJ1-6; D is unresolved. The CDR3 totals 15 residues. V lost 4 bases and J 9 bases, leaving 17 bases between the germline ends. Germline CDR1 reads SGDLS; CDR2 reads YYNGEE.